The 29 T cell receptor beta chains presented below share a single source sample, sequenced in a study of neurological immune-mediated disorders. TCRdb reprocessed the 5' RACE reads via MiXCR and lists one record per CDR3 protein. The profile shows tens of thousands of distinct CDR3 sequences, roughly 2.5% of them singletons. Material for sequencing was PBMCs. These receptors were obtained from a man aged 45 to 65 with multiple sclerosis.

This clonotype was counted at least ten times. The chain joins TRBV3-1 to TRBJ2-7, with D perhaps assigned TRBD1 or TRBD2 (5 bases each). Germline V lookup: CDR1 LGHDT, CDR2 YNNKEL (reference sequence). Trimming took 4 bases from V and 3 from J, leaving 19 bases between them. The CDR3 length is 16 residues. CDR3 bases: TGTGCCAGCAGCCGAGGCCGGGACCGCCCCTACTACGAGCAGTACTTC. Translating it yields CASSRGRDRPYYEQYF.

This clonotype has a count of ten or more. J is TRBJ2-1 and V is TRBV18; no reliable D call. Deletions cut 4 bases from V and 5 bases from J, with 9 bases between. The CDR3 has 13 amino acids. The germline V gene encodes CDR1 KGHSH and CDR2 LQKENI. The CDR3 region is CASSRGHNNEQFF. DNA for the CDR3: TGTGCCAGCTCACGAGGCCATAACAATGAGCAGTTCTTC. Full variable domain (missing parts from reference TRBV18 and TRBJ2-1): NAGVMQNPRHLVRRRGQEARLRCSPMKGHSHVYWYRQLPEEGLKFMVYLQKENIIDESGMPKERFSAEFPKEGPSILRIQQVVRGDSAAYFCASSRGHNNEQFFGPGTRLTVL.

This clonotype was seen many times. The rearrangement uses TRBV20-1 and TRBJ1-1; D is undetermined. The CDR3 runs 15 residues. V was pared by 3 bases and J by 0 bases, with 14 bases between. CDR1 is DFQATT, CDR2 SNEGSKA, per germline (reference sequence). The CDR3 spells CSASRSAVMNTEAFF. The CDR3 coding sequence is TGCAGTGCTAGCCGCTCAGCCGTTATGAACACTGAAGCTTTCTTT.

This clonotype was detected many times. The chain joins TRBV9 to TRBJ2-2; D remains ambiguous. Germline values: CDR1 SGDLS, CDR2 YYNGEE. The CDR3 is 12 amino acids. Deletions cut 1 base from V and 7 bases from J, with 5 bases between. In nucleotides, the CDR3 is TGTGCCAGCAGCGTACTCAACGGGGAGCTGTTTTTT. Residues: CASSVLNGELFF.

This clonotype showed up just a few times. A much bigger clone sits one base away, suggesting this may be a read error. The chain uses TRBV9 and TRBJ2-4; no clear D gene. From germline, CDR1 is SGDLS and CDR2 YYNGEE. The length of the CDR3 is 14 residues. V was cut by 2 bases and J by 10 bases, with 16 bases left in between. CDR3 in amino acids: CASSVGNPGEIQYF. The DNA for the CDR3 is TGTGCCAGCAGCGTGGGGAACCCTGGGGAAATTCAGTACTTC.

This clonotype was seen ten or more times. This may arise from a read error, as a much more abundant clone is one base away. The conserved final phenylalanine or tryptophan is absent from the CDR3, which likely points to a read error. The CDR3 DNA reads as TGTGCCAGCAGCGTCGAGGACACTGAAGCTTTCTGT. Translated, it gives CASSVEDTEAFC. The V gene is TRBV12-3 or TRBV12-4, the J gene TRBJ1-1; no definite D call. The CDR3 has 12 residues. Trimming removed 6 bases from V and 3 bases from J, with 8 bases in between.

This clonotype was seen repeatedly, ten times or more. The chain combines TRBV4-3 with TRBJ2-2; D may be TRBD1 (6 bases). Looked up from germline, CDR1 is LGHNA and CDR2 is YSLEER. CDR3 length: 16 residues. With 2 bases removed from V and 0 bases from J, the gap between germline ends came to 10 bases. This CDR3 is CASSQSWTANTGELFF. CDR3 sequence (DNA): TGCGCCAGCAGCCAATCGTGGACAGCGAACACCGGGGAGCTGTTTTTT.

This clonotype was found many times. The genes are TRBV20-1 and TRBJ2-2; 7 nucleotides line up with TRBD2. With 0 bases clipped from V and 9 bases from J, the junction kept 13 bases outside the gene matches. The CDR3 is 16 amino acids. Germline lookup yields CDR1 DFQATT and CDR2 SNEGSKA (reference sequence). In DNA form, the CDR3 reads TGCAGTGCTAGAGATCTAAGGGTGACTAGCCTCTGGGAGCTGTTTTTT. Translated: CSARDLRVTSLWELFF.

There are many counts of this clonotype. The chain uses TRBV3-1 and TRBJ2-5, with 8 bases matching TRBD1. Germline CDR1 LGHDT, CDR2 YNNKEL (reference sequence). The CDR3 extends over 16 amino acids. With 0 bases clipped from V and 5 bases from J, the junction kept 8 bases outside the gene matches. CDR3 coding DNA: TGTGCCAGCAGCCAAGATGGGCCAGGGGGCTGCGAGACCCAGTACTTC. This gives the protein CASSQDGPGGCETQYF.

This clonotype was counted ten times or more. The rearrangement uses TRBV28 and TRBJ2-7; D remains unclear. The length of the CDR3 is 11 residues. CDR1 MDHEN and CDR2 SYDVKM come from the germline V gene. V was pared by 5 bases and J by 3 bases, with 5 bases between. CDR3 in DNA: TGTGCCAGCAGTGCCGACTACGAGCAGTACTTC. Amino acid sequence: CASSADYEQYF.

This clonotype was recorded many times. The chain is built from TRBV24-1 and TRBJ1-5, with 7 bases that match TRBD1. Germline V gene sequence: CDR1 KGHDR, CDR2 SFDVKD. The trim removed 3 bases at V and 0 bases at J, leaving 1 base unmatched. This CDR3 is built from 15 residues. This CDR3 reads CATSDGTVSNQPQHF. The CDR3 region has the DNA TGTGCCACCAGTGATGGGACAGTTAGCAATCAGCCCCAGCATTTT.

This clonotype was observed many times. The chain carries TRBV6-5 and TRBJ1-5; D is uncertain. The CDR3 runs 17 residues. Trimming removed 6 bases at V and 4 bases at J, with 22 bases between. Germline V CDR1 and CDR2: MNHEY, SVGAGI. The CDR3 nucleotides are TGTGCCAGCAGCCCCTCGGTCAGATATCGACCGAATCAGCCCCAGCATTTT. Translating gives CASSPSVRYRPNQPQHF.

Many counts were recorded for this clonotype. The chain links TRBV3-1 to TRBJ1-1; D is ambiguous. Germline V gene sequence: CDR1 LGHDT, CDR2 YNNKEL (reference sequence). The length of the CDR3 is 14 residues. Between the trimmed V and J ends, which lost 2 bases and 6 bases, there was a span of 13 bases. Here the CDR3 reads CASSQRTDRSEAFF. The CDR3 nucleotides read TGTGCCAGCAGCCAAAGGACGGATAGATCTGAAGCTTTCTTT.

Many counts were recorded for this clonotype. The rearrangement links TRBV7-2 to TRBJ2-3, with D perhaps TRBD2 (6 bases). The CDR3 has 15 residues. With 1 base removed from V and 1 base from J, the gap between germline ends came to 9 bases. The V gene's germline CDR1 is SGHTA and CDR2 FQGNSA. The CDR3 loop reads CASSLEPGGTDTQYF. CDR3 coding DNA: TGTGCCAGCAGCTTAGAACCGGGAGGCACAGATACGCAGTATTTT.

This clonotype has at least ten counts. The chain couples TRBV6-1 to TRBJ2-7; D unclear. This CDR3 has 11 residues. V lost 8 bases, J lost 1 base, and 6 bases lay in between. The germline V gene encodes CDR1 MNHNS and CDR2 SASEGT. This CDR3 reads CASQESYEQYF. CDR3 DNA sequence: TGTGCCAGCCAGGAGTCCTACGAGCAGTACTTC.

There are many counts of this clonotype. The chain uses TRBV20-1 and TRBJ2-5, with 12 bases identical to TRBD2. CDR3 length equals 17 residues. Germline trimming cut 0 bases from V and 4 bases from J; bases unmatched to any gene: 9. CDR1 and CDR2 from the germline V gene are DFQATT and SNEGSKA (reference sequence). The CDR3 nucleotides read TGCAGTGCTAGAGATCCGGCTAGCGGGGGGGGTGGAGAGACCCAGTACTTC. It specifies CSARDPASGGGGETQYF.

This clonotype has more than one count but fewer than ten. A much larger clone is a single base away; this may be a read error. The V call is TRBV6-5, the J call TRBJ1-2; the match to TRBD1 covers 10 bases. CDR1 is MNHEY, CDR2 SVGAGI, per germline. This CDR3 contains 13 residues. J was trimmed by 8 bases and V by 10 bases; bases with no gene match: 10. Written as DNA, the CDR3 is TGTGCCACCTCTCCGGGACAGGGGAAAGGCTACACCTTC. Its translation is CATSPGQGKGYTF.

This clonotype was counted many times. The rearrangement uses TRBV5-8 and TRBJ2-2; tentative D call: TRBD1 (7 bases). Trimming cost V 0 bases and J 5 bases, with 11 bases left between them. CDR1 is SGHTS and CDR2 is YDEGEE in the germline V gene. This CDR3 is built from 15 residues. CDR3 sequence (DNA): TGTGCCAGCAGCTTGGAGGGGGCGGGAACCGGGGAGCTGTTTTTT. Protein product: CASSLEGAGTGELFF.

Ten or more counts support this clonotype. The rearrangement joins TRBV10-3 to TRBJ2-2; D is possibly TRBD1 (5 bases). V was trimmed by 6 bases and J by 7 bases, leaving 9 bases between them. The CDR3 sequence is 12 residues long. Per the germline V gene, CDR1 is ENHRY and CDR2 is SYGVKD. The CDR3 nucleotides read TGTGCCATCAGAAAGACAGACGGGGAGCTGTTTTTT. Protein: CAIRKTDGELFF.

This clonotype was seen a few times. This chain links TRBV2 with TRBJ2-3; 12 nucleotides agree with TRBD2. This CDR3 is 14 amino acids long. CDR1 SNHLY and CDR2 FYNNEI come from the germline V gene. J lost 7 bases, V lost 6 bases, and 5 bases had no gene match. DNA of the CDR3: TGTGCCAGCAGGGAGACTAGCGGGGGACATACGCAGTATTTT. This sequence encodes CASRETSGGHTQYF.

This clonotype was observed many times. The chain employs TRBV6-5 and TRBJ2-7, with D tentatively TRBD1 (6 bases). The CDR3 is 15 residues long. CDR1 and CDR2 (germline): MNHEY, SVGAGI. Trimming removed 7 bases from V and 1 base from J, with 17 bases in between. CDR3 amino acids: CASIRDRSHSYEQYF. DNA for the CDR3: TGTGCCAGCATTCGCGACAGGTCCCATTCCTACGAGCAGTACTTC.

This clonotype came up many times. V is TRBV6-5 and J is TRBJ1-2; 7 positions match TRBD1. Germline CDR1 and CDR2: MNHEY and SVGAGI. The junction had 9 bases not matched to a gene; V was cut back by 10 bases and J by 4 bases. CDR3 length equals 13 residues. Written as DNA, the CDR3 is TGTGCCACCTCACAGGGGCCTATCTATGGCTACACCTTC. It translates to CATSQGPIYGYTF.

In this sample, this clonotype turned up many times. CDR3 nucleotide sequence: TGTGCCAGCAGTCCGGGGGAGCAGTACTTC. Protein: CASSPGEQYF. This chain joins TRBV28 and TRBJ2-7; perhaps TRBD2 as D (5 bases). The length of the CDR3 is 10 residues. V lost 5 bases, J lost 7 bases, and 6 bases lay in between. Germline assignment: CDR1 MDHEN and CDR2 SYDVKM.

The table lists this clonotype with many counts. The V gene is TRBV29-1, the J gene TRBJ2-1; the D gene is possibly TRBD1 (7 bases). Trimming pared 6 bases from V and 4 bases from J, leaving 13 bases between. Germline CDR1 and CDR2: SQVTM and ANQGSEA. This CDR3 is built from 13 residues. The CDR3 coding sequence is TGCAGCGTGGGGCGGGACAGTTACAATGAGCAGTTCTTC. Its translation is CSVGRDSYNEQFF.

This clonotype was detected ten times or more. The genes are TRBV5-4 and TRBJ2-7, with a tentative D call TRBD2 (5 bases). V was pared by 4 bases and J by 0 bases, with 8 bases between. This CDR3 has 13 amino acids. Germline V CDR1 and CDR2: SGHNT, YYREEE (reference sequence). Here the CDR3 DNA reads TGTGCCAGCAGCATTGGGAGCTCCTACGAGCAGTACTTC. Protein: CASSIGSSYEQYF.

This clonotype was observed at least ten times. This rearrangement joins TRBV12-3 or TRBV12-4 to TRBJ2-7, with 7 bases fitting TRBD1. V shed 6 bases, J shed 6 bases, and the junction held 8 bases outside the gene matches. The CDR3 loop spans 13 amino acids. The CDR3: CASSFGYRGEQYF. The CDR3 DNA is TGTGCCAGCAGCTTTGGCTACAGGGGCGAGCAGTACTTC.

In its sample, this clonotype ranks as medium-sized. The chain carries TRBV29-1 and TRBJ2-7, with 7 bases fitting TRBD1. V lost 8 bases and J lost 4; bases outside the gene matches: 14. Germline CDR1 reads SQVTM; CDR2 reads ANQGSEA. This CDR3 is built from 14 residues. The DNA for the CDR3 is TGCAGCTATGTTACCGGGACAGAGCCATACGAGCAGTACTTC. This sequence encodes CSYVTGTEPYEQYF.

This clonotype was observed many times. This chain joins TRBV20-1 and TRBJ2-3, with 9 bases matching TRBD2. V gave up 1 base and J gave up 5 bases; unmatched junction bases: 7. From germline, CDR1 is DFQATT and CDR2 SNEGSKA (reference sequence). This CDR3 has 15 residues. CDR3 DNA sequence: TGCAGTGCTAGAGCAGGGCGGGGGGGTGTAGATACGCAGTATTTT. Translating it yields CSARAGRGGVDTQYF.

This clonotype showed up many times. The V call is TRBV12-3 or TRBV12-4, the J call TRBJ1-1; D ambiguous. V was clipped by 6 bases and J by 7 bases, with 15 bases between them. There are 13 residues in the CDR3. The CDR3 here is CASRLNIGGEAFF. The CDR3 nucleotides read TGTGCCAGCAGATTGAATATAGGAGGTGAAGCTTTCTTT.